Detailed here is one T cell receptor beta chain. The sample comes from a study of blood T cell repertoires in COVID-19. Study overall: From T cells, B-cell-depleted T cells, or PBMCs came the material, which was cDNA or gDNA.

Clones were read by immunoSEQ multiplex PCR, and TCRdb kept only the in-frame ones, dropping some. Counted here are about 200,000 clones, roughly 85% occurring once; the ten biggest clones make up about 2.5%. Deletions cut 5 bases from V and 0 bases from J, with 10 bases between. The CDR3 is made up of 14 amino acids. Germline values: CDR1 PRHDT, CDR2 FYEKMQ (reference sequence). This sequence was found in an older woman with COVID-19, enrolled during active disease. J is TRBJ1-1 and V is TRBV13; TRBD1 is a possible D gene (6 bases). Sequences were obtained from peripheral blood. CDR3 loop: CASSRTDLNTEAFF. Here the CDR3 DNA reads TGTGCCAGCAGCAGGACAGACTTGAACACTGAAGCTTTCTTT.